These 18 T cell receptor beta chains were all obtained from the same sample, sequenced in a study of lymphopenia after photon versus proton radiotherapy. Sequencing was performed with immunoSEQ multiplex PCR; in TCRdb, only in-frame clones are kept and a portion is missing. The sample consists of tens of thousands of clones, around 82% of them appearing once. The specimen comprised peripheral blood, sampled from a patient treated with proton-based radiotherapy. The receptors shown here come from a woman in her 70s with pancreatic cancer.

V and J are TRBV18 and TRBJ2-5; a possible D gene is TRBD1 (5 bases). The germline V gene encodes CDR1 KGHSH and CDR2 LQKENI. The CDR3 covers 14 residues. V was clipped by 6 bases and J by 1 base, with 12 bases between them. CDR3 bases: TGTGCCAGCTCGCCGACAGAACCCCAAGAGACCCAGTACTTC. This translates into CASSPTEPQETQYF.

This chain uses TRBV2 with TRBJ2-1, with a weak D call TRBD2 (5 bases). V lost 7 bases, J lost 6 bases, and 16 bases lay in between. Looked up from germline, CDR1 is SNHLY and CDR2 is FYNNEI. The CDR3 spans 14 residues. This CDR3 is CASTEAEVGNEQFF. The CDR3 DNA reads as TGTGCCAGCACCGAAGCGGAGGTGGGCAATGAGCAGTTCTTC.

This rearrangement joins TRBV6-5 to TRBJ2-2, with D possibly being TRBD1 or TRBD2 (7 bases each). V was pared by 4 bases and J by 5 bases, with 17 bases between. This CDR3 has 16 residues. The germline V gene encodes CDR1 MNHEY and CDR2 SVGAGI. Here the CDR3 DNA reads TGTGCCAGCAGTTCCCTGACAGGGAGGGGGACCGGGGAGCTGTTTTTT. Translating gives CASSSLTGRGTGELFF.

V and J are TRBV27 and TRBJ2-7; 8 bases align to TRBD2. CDR1 and CDR2 (germline): MNHEY, SMNVEV (reference sequence). This CDR3 is 14 amino acids long. V was pared by 6 bases and J by 4 bases, with 8 bases of the junction left unmatched. The CDR3 coding sequence is TGTGCCAGCAGATCATTAGCGGGATTATACGAGCAGTACTTC. Amino acid sequence: CASRSLAGLYEQYF.

The chain couples TRBV2 to TRBJ2-3; possibly TRBD1 for D (6 bases). The germline gives CDR1 SNHLY, CDR2 FYNNEI. The CDR3 is made up of 14 amino acids. Between the trimmed V and J ends, which lost 4 bases and 4 bases, there was a span of 12 bases. The CDR3 spells CASSASRGPDTQYF. As DNA, the CDR3 is TGTGCCAGCAGTGCCTCCAGGGGCCCAGATACGCAGTATTTT.

This clone showed up just once. V and J are TRBV5-4 and TRBJ1-5; D gene ambiguous. From germline, CDR1 is SGHNT and CDR2 YYREEE (reference sequence). Trimming removed 0 bases from V and 7 bases from J, with 5 bases in between. This CDR3 contains 12 residues. The chain's CDR3 is CASSLENQPQHF. The CDR3 DNA reads as TGTGCCAGCAGCTTGGAAAACCAGCCCCAGCATTTT.

This rearrangement joins TRBV9 to TRBJ2-3; tentative D call: TRBD1 (6 bases). Germline V gene lookup returns CDR1 SGDLS and CDR2 YYNGEE. This CDR3 has 13 amino acids. V was pared by 3 bases and J by 2 bases, with 7 bases between. The CDR3 DNA reads TGTGCCAGCAGCGGGACAGTCACAGATACGCAGTATTTT. Its translation: CASSGTVTDTQYF.

The V gene is TRBV27, the J gene TRBJ2-1, with D possibly being TRBD2 (6 bases). The CDR3 has 15 amino acids. The V end was cut by 1 base, the J end by 9 bases, with 16 bases between. Germline assignment: CDR1 MNHEY and CDR2 SMNVEV (reference sequence). CDR3 sequence reads: CASSLFLLASGEQFF. The CDR3 DNA is TGTGCCAGCAGTTTATTCCTGCTAGCGTCGGGTGAGCAGTTCTTC.

V gene TRBV28 combines with J gene TRBJ1-5; 7 bases align to TRBD1. The CDR3 extends over 14 amino acids. CDR1 and CDR2 from the germline V gene are MDHEN and SYDVKM. V lost 4 bases to trimming and J lost 5 bases; unmatched junction nucleotides: 5. As DNA, the CDR3 is TGTGCCAGCAGTTCCGCACAGGGGTATCAGCCCCAGCATTTT. Amino acid sequence: CASSSAQGYQPQHF.

This chain joins TRBV11-1 and TRBJ2-7; 12 bases align to TRBD2. The CDR3 has 15 residues. The V and J ends lost 5 bases and 4 bases, in that order; junction bases with no gene match: 6. Looked up from germline, CDR1 is SGHAT and CDR2 is FQDESV (reference sequence). CDR3 in DNA: TGTGCCAGCAGCCGACTAGCGGGAGTAGGTTACGAGCAGTACTTC. Translated: CASSRLAGVGYEQYF.

This clone has only a few counts. The gene calls are TRBV5-4 and TRBJ1-2; D call uncertain. Germline values: CDR1 SGHNT, CDR2 YYREEE (reference sequence). The V end was cut by 4 bases, the J end by 5 bases, with 12 bases between. The CDR3 is 13 residues long. CDR3 DNA: TGTGCCAGCAGCCCTGGTAGTCAGTATGGCTACACCTTC. Translating it yields CASSPGSQYGYTF.

This chain connects TRBV18 to TRBJ2-7, with TRBD2 identical over 11 bases. Trimming at V came to 6 bases and at J to 5 bases, leaving 9 bases not matched to a gene. The CDR3 sequence is 15 residues long. The germline V gene has CDR1 KGHSH and CDR2 LQKENI. The CDR3 loop is CASSPPLAGADEQYF. The CDR3 nucleotides are TGTGCCAGCTCCCCCCCACTAGCGGGAGCAGACGAGCAGTACTTC.

The J gene is TRBJ1-1, the V gene TRBV28; possible D gene TRBD1, 6 bases. The CDR3 has 15 residues. V shed 5 bases and J shed 1 base, with 14 bases lying between them. Germline V gene lookup returns CDR1 MDHEN and CDR2 SYDVKM. The CDR3 sequence: CASSPNQGWNTEAFF. The CDR3 coding sequence is TGTGCCAGCAGTCCCAACCAGGGGTGGAACACTGAAGCTTTCTTT.

A few counts support this clone. The genes are TRBV9 and TRBJ2-7, with TRBD1 matching over 8 bases. CDR3 length equals 16 residues. Germline CDR1 and CDR2: SGDLS and YYNGEE. V lost 0 bases, J lost 3 bases, and 8 bases stayed unmatched. CDR3 amino acids: CASSVGGTGGGYEQYF. The CDR3 DNA reads TGTGCCAGCAGCGTAGGGGGAACAGGGGGAGGCTACGAGCAGTACTTC.

The chain couples TRBV6-1 to TRBJ1-2; the D gene is possibly TRBD1 (5 bases). V was clipped by 4 bases and J by 0 bases, with 12 bases between them. Per germline, CDR1 MNHNS and CDR2 SASEGT. The CDR3 covers 15 residues. The CDR3 is CASSALTVSNYGYTF. DNA for the CDR3: TGTGCCAGCAGTGCATTGACAGTTTCTAACTATGGCTACACCTTC.

A remark on this clone: Mismatch with germline at one junction end may stem from a read error. V usage is TRBV7-2 and J usage is TRBJ2-4, with 7 positions matching TRBD2. Germline V gene sequence: CDR1 SGHTA, CDR2 FQGNSA. The CDR3 totals 17 residues. CDR3 nucleotide sequence: TGTGCCAACAGCTTAAGCCCTCCAGTAGCGGGCCTCGGGGAGCAGTACTTC. Its translation is CANSLSPPVAGLGEQYF. Filled out from reference TRBV7-2 and TRBJ2-4, the complete variable domain reads GAGVSQSPSNKVTEKGKDVELRCDPISGHTALYWYRQSLGQGLEFLIYFQGNSAPDKSGLPSDRFSAERTGGSVSTLTIQRTQQEDSAVYLCANSLSPPVAGLGEQYFGAGTRLSVL.

About this clone itself: An end of the junction does not agree with germline; a read error may underlie this. The chain uses TRBV7-9 and TRBJ2-3; D call uncertain. The CDR3 length is 11 residues. The germline V gene has CDR1 SEHNR and CDR2 FQNEAQ (reference sequence). The CDR3 coding sequence is TGCACAAATGGAGACACAGATACGCAGTATTTT. Translated, it gives CTNGDTDTQYF.

The chain joins TRBV5-4 to TRBJ2-6, with a weak D call TRBD1 (6 bases). The CDR3 is 15 residues long. Germline assignment: CDR1 SGHNT and CDR2 YYREEE (reference sequence). The ends were cut back, 2 bases at V and 0 bases at J, with 6 bases in the middle. CDR3 in DNA: TGTGCCAGCAGCTTAGGGGGCTCTGGGGCCAACGTCCTGACTTTC. Amino acid sequence: CASSLGGSGANVLTF.